This entry lists 14 T cell receptor beta chains sequenced from one sample in a study of CD8+CD57+ T cells in acquired aplastic anemia. Profiling of TCR beta VDJ combinations and CDR3 sequences used genomic DNA as template. Using its own MiXCR run on the reads, TCRdb lists one record per CDR3 protein. The sample lists hundreds of thousands of distinct CDR3 sequences; about 70% were seen once. The source material was sorted CD4+, CD8+, or CD8+CD57+ T cells (not recorded which) from PBMCs. All receptors derive from a human donor in good health, serving as a control.

The genes are TRBV7-2 and TRBJ2-7; 8 bases are a match to TRBD2. V trimming: 1 base; J trimming: 7 bases; junction bases outside the gene matches: 6. Germline CDR1 reads SGHTA; CDR2 reads FQGNSA. CDR3 size: 14 residues. CDR3 in amino acids: CASSLGGGPVEQYF. CDR3 in DNA: TGTGCCAGCAGCTTAGGCGGGGGGCCGGTTGAGCAGTACTTC.

The chain is built from TRBV29-1 and TRBJ1-2; TRBD1 might be the D (6 bases). Germline assignment: CDR1 SQVTM and CDR2 ANQGSEA. The CDR3 covers 13 residues. V lost 4 bases and J lost 5, with 14 bases in between. CDR3: CSVGSGQSYGYTF. DNA for the CDR3: TGCAGCGTTGGCTCGGGACAAAGTTATGGCTACACCTTC.

The V gene is TRBV20-1, the J gene TRBJ2-3; 11 bases match TRBD2. The CDR3 runs 15 residues. J lost 1 base, V lost 6 bases, and 6 bases had no gene match. The germline CDR1 and CDR2 sequences are DFQATT and SNEGSKA (reference sequence). CDR3 residues: CSALRLAGRTDTQYF. The DNA of the CDR3 is TGCAGTGCCCTACGACTAGCGGGGCGCACAGATACGCAGTATTTT.

A note on this clonotype: This CDR3 fails to terminate in the conserved phenylalanine or tryptophan, so it likely reflects a read error. No DNA is shown, since the ends of the CDR3 on it are uncertain; the CDR3 is the one TCRdb lists. J is TRBJ2-7 and V is TRBV14; the table calls TRBD2, which could not be checked here. The CDR3 has 13 residues if both end residues are counted. Per germline, CDR1 SGHDN and CDR2 FVKESK. CDR3 region: CASSRRATYYGYI.

The chain recombines TRBV5-6 with TRBJ2-3, with D possibly matching TRBD2 (7 bases). V lost 6 bases, J lost 5 bases, and 19 bases lay in between. Germline CDR1 reads SGHDT; CDR2 reads YYEEEE. There are 15 residues in the CDR3. CDR3 DNA: TGTGCCAGCACTAACCTCGGGGGGCGAGTAGATACGCAGTATTTT. This encodes CASTNLGGRVDTQYF.

The chain joins TRBV6-2 or TRBV6-3 to TRBJ1-5; perhaps TRBD1 as D (5 bases). In germline, CDR1 is MNHEY, CDR2 SVGEGT. Deletions cut 6 bases from V and 1 base from J, with 16 bases between. The CDR3 loop spans 16 amino acids. The CDR3 reads CASSIDSGSSNQPQHF. As DNA, the CDR3 is TGTGCCAGCAGCATAGACAGCGGCTCAAGCAATCAGCCCCAGCATTTT.

Notes on this clonotype: A much larger clone differs by one base, so this may be a read error. CDR3 loop: CASSSSGLSYEQYF. The DNA for the CDR3 is TGTGCCAGCAGCAGCAGCGGGCTATCCTACGAGCAGTACTTC. The chain carries TRBV5-6 and TRBJ2-7; maybe TRBD2 (6 bases). The CDR3 has 14 amino acids. The V end lost 4 bases, the J end lost 1 base, and 12 bases lay between the germline ends. CDR1 and CDR2 from the germline V gene are SGHDT and YYEEEE. Supplemented by reference TRBV5-6 and TRBJ2-7, the full variable domain reads DAGVTQSPTHLIKTRGQQVTLRCSPKSGHDTVSWYQQALGQGPQFIFQYYEEEERQRGNFPDRFSGHQFPNYSSELNVNALLLGDSALYLCASSSSGLSYEQYFGPGTRLTVT.

The rearrangement links TRBV7-2 to TRBJ2-1, with 8 bases aligning to TRBD1. The CDR3 totals 17 residues. Germline V lookup: CDR1 SGHTA, CDR2 FQGNSA. J lost 10 bases, V lost 8 bases, and 22 bases had no gene match. CDR3 amino acids: CASSPRVTGQDLGEQFF. The CDR3 DNA sequence: TGTGCCAGCTCACCACGAGTAACGGGACAGGACCTCGGAGAGCAGTTCTTC.

This clonotype was recorded a few times. The chain employs TRBV19 and TRBJ2-1; 8 nucleotides match TRBD2. This CDR3 spans 15 amino acids. CDR1 is LNHDA, CDR2 SQIVND, per germline (reference sequence). V shed 10 bases and J 0 bases; nucleotides not matched to a gene: 8. CDR3: CATRSGSGSYNEQFF. For the CDR3, the DNA is TGTGCCACCCGGAGCGGGAGTGGCTCCTACAATGAGCAGTTCTTC.

V usage is TRBV7-2 and J usage is TRBJ1-1; a possible D gene is TRBD1 (5 bases). V lost 4 bases to trimming and J lost 7 bases, with 13 bases between them. This CDR3 is 13 amino acids long. In germline, CDR1 is SGHTA, CDR2 FQGNSA. Here the CDR3 DNA reads TGTGCCAGCAGCTCCGATTCCAGGGTTGAAGCTTTCTTT. This sequence encodes CASSSDSRVEAFF.

A remark on this clonotype: This CDR3 is missing its conserved last phenylalanine or tryptophan, likely due to a read error. Because the CDR3's place on the DNA is in doubt, the DNA is left out and the CDR3 is given as listed by TCRdb. This sequence joins TRBV7-2 and TRBJ1-6. From its first to its last residue, the CDR3 has 14 amino acids. Per germline, CDR1 SGHTA and CDR2 FQGNSA. The CDR3 region is CASSLRQEGNPPHH.

About this clonotype: The junction differs from germline at one of its ends, possibly a read error. This chain connects TRBV2 to TRBJ2-3; possibly TRBD1 for D (5 bases). CDR1 is SNHLY and CDR2 is FYNNEI in the germline V gene. The CDR3 covers 14 residues. In DNA, the CDR3 is TGTGCCAGCAGCGTGGGGCAGGACAAAGATACCCAGTATTTT. Its translation: CASSVGQDKDTQYF.

The J gene is TRBJ1-5, the V gene TRBV2; perhaps TRBD1 as D (5 bases). This CDR3 spans 15 amino acids. Trimming removed 4 bases at V and 1 base at J, with 11 bases between. The germline CDR1 and CDR2 sequences are SNHLY and FYNNEI. The CDR3 spells CASSGPGGSNQPQHF. CDR3 coding DNA: TGTGCCAGCAGTGGGCCCGGGGGGAGCAATCAGCCCCAGCATTTT.

This clonotype was seen at least ten times. In DNA form, the CDR3 reads TGTGCCAGCAGTGAGGTTAAGGCGGCTGGAAACACCATATATTTT. Translated, it gives CASSEVKAAGNTIYF. The gene calls are TRBV6-1 and TRBJ1-3; D is undetermined. Trimming removed 3 bases from V and 2 bases from J, with 11 bases in between. CDR3 length equals 15 residues. Germline CDR1 and CDR2: MNHNS and SASEGT.